This TCR beta chain was found in a study of Ad26.COV2.S vaccination and SARS-CoV-2 variants. Findings and caveats of the study: It was reported that spike-specific CD8+ and CD4+ T cell responses were substantially broad after vaccination. Placebo recipients trailed vaccine recipients in spike-specific TCR breadth.

Sample treatment: about 20 received Ad26.COV2.S at low or high dose, single or two shots; 5 received placebo; per-sample allocation not given. Specimens were obtained on day 63 following the first vaccine or placebo injection. Deletions cut 0 bases from V and 2 bases from J, with 9 bases between. CDR1 is SGHRS, CDR2 YFSETQ, per germline. The CDR3 runs 15 residues. Assay used: immunoSEQ multiplex PCR; TCRdb lists only in-frame clones, some missing. Of hundreds of thousands of clones listed, 80% to 90% are singletons. Regarding this clone: What it binds is not known.

The sample here was peripheral blood, taken in a trial of Ad26.COV2.S vaccine versus placebo. The source of this sequence is a person between 18 and 65 years old who received the Ad26.COV2.S COVID-19 vaccine or a placebo. The gene calls are TRBV5-1 and TRBJ1-5; TRBD1 might be the D (6 bases). CDR3 sequence: CASSLDGGRNQPQHF. The CDR3 DNA reads as TGCGCCAGCAGCTTGGATGGGGGGCGCAATCAGCCCCAGCATTTT.